Listed below are T cell receptor beta chains from one sample, sequenced in a study of blood T cell repertoires in COVID-19. The protocol was immunoSEQ multiplex PCR, while the TCRdb copy is restricted to in-frame clones and leaves out a portion. The profile shows roughly 230,000 clones, about 83% of them singletons. Sample: peripheral blood. The receptors were gathered from a woman in her 50s with acute or convalescent COVID-19. Each CDR3 is given with its conserved first and last residue. D genes are given only for firm matches. Expanded clones get a size class; other rows say once, few or many, or leave the size out.

j_gene,d_gene,v_gene,abundance,CDR3aa,CDR3nt
TRBJ1-3,NA,TRBV6-2/TRBV6-3,NA,CASSLSGNTIYF,TGTGCCAGCAGTTTATCCGGAAACACCATATATTTT
TRBJ2-7,NA,TRBV19,few,CASSNGLVDEQYF,TGTGCCAGTAGCAACGGTCTGGTAGACGAGCAGTACTTC
TRBJ1-6,NA,TRBV28,NA,CATDTTDSPLHF,TGTGCCACTGATACCACGGATTCACCCCTCCACTTT
TRBJ1-4,NA,TRBV9,NA,CASSATVLGQSTNEKLFF,TGTGCCAGCAGCGCCACAGTGCTTGGCCAGTCAACTAATGAAAAACTGTTTTTT
TRBJ1-5,NA,TRBV27,NA,CASSPGGYQPQHF,TGTGCCAGCAGTCCAGGAGGATATCAGCCCCAGCATTTT
TRBJ1-2,TRBD1,TRBV19,NA,CASRDRGSNYGYTF,TGTGCCAGTAGGGACAGGGGGTCTAACTATGGCTACACCTTC
TRBJ2-1,TRBD1,TRBV19,NA,CASSWDRANEQFF,TGTGCCAGTAGCTGGGACAGGGCCAATGAGCAGTTCTTC
TRBJ1-5,TRBD1,TRBV4-1,NA,CASSQDRTGVVQPQHF,TGCGCCAGCAGCCAAGATCGGACAGGTGTGGTTCAGCCCCAGCATTTT
TRBJ1-6,NA,TRBV5-1,NA,CASSERSSYNSPLHF,TGCGCCAGCAGCGAACGGAGCTCCTATAATTCACCCCTCCACTTT
TRBJ2-5,NA,TRBV28,NA,CASSQGRKTQYF,TGTGCCAGCAGTCAGGGGCGAAAGACCCAGTACTTC
TRBJ1-5,NA,TRBV4-1,NA,CASSQEVGQGFRPQHF,TGCGCCAGCAGCCAAGAGGTTGGCCAGGGATTCCGACCCCAGCATTTT
TRBJ2-1,TRBD2,TRBV28,NA,CASSSPYSGGAYEQFF,TGTGCCAGCAGTTCCCCTTATAGCGGGGGGGCATATGAGCAGTTCTTC
TRBJ2-1,TRBD2,TRBV7-2,NA,CASRHHPSGTSGANEQFF,TGTGCCAGCAGGCACCATCCGTCCGGGACTAGCGGTGCTAATGAGCAGTTCTTC
TRBJ2-3,NA,TRBV2,NA,CASTQTSKDTQYF,TGTGCCAGCACCCAAACCTCTAAAGATACGCAGTATTTT
TRBJ2-5,TRBD2,TRBV3-1/TRBV3-2,NA,CASSRRGLAGGPGQETQYF,TGTGCCAGCAGCCGCCGGGGACTAGCGGGAGGGCCGGGGCAAGAGACCCAGTACTTC
TRBJ1-1,NA,TRBV7-8,NA,CASSRQGRTEAFF,TGTGCCAGCAGCCGGCAGGGGCGCACTGAAGCTTTCTTT
TRBJ1-5,TRBD1,TRBV19,NA,CASSRDREQPQHF,TGTGCCAGTAGTCGGGACAGGGAGCAGCCCCAGCATTTT
TRBJ1-3,NA,TRBV9,NA,CASSGTVGYSNTIYF,TGTGCCAGCAGCGGGACTGTGGGGTATTCGAACACCATATATTTT
TRBJ1-1,NA,TRBV15,NA,CATTSNTEAFF,TGTGCCACCACGAGTAACACTGAAGCTTTCTTT
TRBJ1-1,NA,TRBV5-1,NA,CASSVTMNTEAFF,TGCGCCAGCAGCGTGACAATGAACACTGAAGCTTTCTTT
TRBJ1-1,NA,TRBV6-1,NA,CASSGLGAVPLNTEAFF,TGTGCCAGCAGTGGGCTGGGGGCGGTCCCTTTGAACACTGAAGCTTTCTTT
TRBJ1-1,TRBD1,TRBV7-9,NA,CAGAMTGDTEAFF,TGTGCCGGGGCGATGACAGGGGACACTGAAGCTTTCTTT
TRBJ2-3,TRBD2,TRBV19,NA,CASSGLAASHTQYF,TGTGCCAGTAGCGGACTAGCGGCCTCGCATACGCAGTATTTT
TRBJ2-3,NA,TRBV27,NA,CASSSGQGTDTQYF,NA
TRBJ1-2,NA,TRBV2,NA,CASSEALTYYGYTF,TGTGCCAGCAGTGAAGCTCTCACTTACTATGGCTACACCTTC
TRBJ2-7,TRBD1,TRBV7-2,NA,CASSRRTGDWYEQYF,TGTGCCAGCAGCCGGAGGACAGGGGATTGGTACGAGCAGTACTTC
TRBJ1-2,NA,TRBV5-4,NA,CASSLEGFNYGYTF,TGTGCCAGCAGCTTGGAGGGGTTTAACTATGGCTACACCTTC
TRBJ2-1,NA,TRBV28,NA,CASSFIRRDRDNEQFF,TGTGCCAGCAGTTTTATTCGGCGGGACAGAGACAATGAGCAGTTCTTC
TRBJ1-6,TRBD1,TRBV19,NA,CATATGGSYNSPLHF,TGTGCCACCGCGACAGGGGGATCCTATAATTCACCCCTCCACTTT
TRBJ1-3,NA,TRBV28,NA,CASSWPAGSGNTIYF,TGTGCCAGCAGTTGGCCGGCAGGGTCCGGAAACACCATATATTTT
TRBJ1-1,NA,TRBV12-3/TRBV12-4,NA,CASSRGQNEAFF,TGTGCCAGCTCCCGCGGGCAAAATGAAGCTTTCTTT
TRBJ1-2,NA,TRBV5-6,NA,CASSYDRSRGYTF,TGTGCCAGCAGCTATGACAGGAGCAGGGGCTACACCTTC
TRBJ2-3,NA,TRBV5-1,NA,CASSTGPPGFISADTQYF,TGCGCCAGCAGCACAGGACCTCCCGGCTTTATTTCGGCAGATACGCAGTATTTT
TRBJ1-1,NA,TRBV3-1/TRBV3-2,NA,CASSQVAGMNTEAFF,TGTGCCAGCAGCCAAGTGGCCGGGATGAACACTGAAGCTTTCTTT
TRBJ2-7,NA,TRBV28,NA,CASSLVIGSYEQYF,TGTGCCAGCAGTTTAGTAATAGGGAGCTACGAGCAGTACTTC
TRBJ2-2,TRBD1,TRBV19,NA,CASSIGRGRAGELFF,TGTGCCAGTAGTATTGGCAGGGGGCGAGCCGGGGAGCTGTTTTTT
TRBJ2-1,NA,TRBV5-1,NA,CASSLGGTSSNNEQFF,TGCGCCAGCAGCTTGGGTGGGACATCTTCCAACAATGAGCAGTTCTTC
TRBJ2-1,NA,TRBV15,NA,CATSRTGSSYNEQFF,TGTGCCACCAGCAGAACAGGGAGCTCCTACAATGAGCAGTTCTTC
TRBJ1-1,NA,TRBV3-1/TRBV3-2,NA,CASSHPHTEAFF,TGTGCCAGCAGCCATCCTCACACTGAAGCTTTCTTT
TRBJ1-1,TRBD1,TRBV5-8,few,CASSFAGGEAFF,TGTGCCAGCAGCTTCGCAGGGGGCGAGGCTTTCTTT
TRBJ2-1,NA,TRBV30,NA,CAWRLGQAPGLKFF,TGTGCCTGGAGACTGGGCCAGGCCCCAGGCTTAAAGTTCTTC
TRBJ1-6,TRBD1,TRBV18,NA,CASLDRVESSYNSPLHF,TGTGCCAGCCTGGACAGGGTAGAAAGCTCCTATAATTCACCCCTCCACTTT
TRBJ2-1,TRBD1,TRBV5-6,NA,CASSKGQGLGTNEQFF,TGTGCCAGCAGCAAGGGACAGGGGTTGGGGACCAATGAGCAGTTCTTC
TRBJ2-1,TRBD2,TRBV4-1,NA,CASSQTTGTSGSKQFF,TGCGCCAGCAGCCAGACAACCGGGACTAGTGGGAGTAAGCAGTTCTTC
TRBJ1-6,TRBD1,TRBV5-1,NA,CASSWGDRANSPLHF,TGCGCCAGCAGCTGGGGGGACAGGGCGAATTCACCCCTCCACTTT
TRBJ2-3,TRBD2,TRBV19,NA,CASSGTSGSYDTDTQYF,TGTGCCAGTAGTGGGACTAGCGGGAGTTATGACACAGATACGCAGTATTTT
TRBJ2-3,NA,TRBV28,NA,CASSLGHTTDTQYF,TGTGCCAGCAGTTTAGGGCACACCACAGATACGCAGTATTTT
TRBJ1-4,NA,TRBV19,NA,CASSIRTGRNEKLFF,TGTGCCAGTAGTATACGAACAGGCCGAAATGAAAAACTGTTTTTT